This entry is about one T cell receptor beta chain. A clone one base away is much larger, so this may be a read error. Unique molecular identifiers tagged the TCRbeta library. TCRdb reprocessed the PCR reads with MiXCR, giving one entry per CDR3 protein. The sample holds hundreds of thousands of distinct CDR3 sequences, 20% to 30% seen once. This entry belongs to a study of T-cell reconstitution after alpha-beta-depleted transplantation in children. The length of the CDR3 is 14 residues. Deletions cut 2 bases from V and 4 bases from J, with 11 bases between. The origin of this receptor is a female patient between 2 and 15 years old who had a stem cell transplant for congenital amegakaryocytic thrombocytopenia, so the T cells may come from the graft donor. Sequenced material: PBMCs, mostly from graft donor cells, taken 360 days after TCRalphabeta/CD19-depleted stem cell transplant. This chain links TRBV12-3 or TRBV12-4 with TRBJ2-5, with unresolved D. CDR3 nucleotide sequence: TGTGCCAGCAGTTTATTCGCACGGACAGAGACCCAGTACTTC. This codes for CASSLFARTETQYF.